The present T cell receptor (beta chain) was sequenced within a study of T cell responses to AZD1222 COVID-19 vaccine. Study results and limitations: The sample set comprised mostly white British donors with more females, and clonal diversity was possibly underestimated. Spike-spanning, vaccine-associated CD4 TCRs were dominant at 160-218 and 743-854. Repertoires were sampled only after the peak T cell response.

Germline-derived CDR1 and CDR2 are SGHDT and YYEEEE. V gave up 4 bases and J gave up 0 bases, with 13 bases separating them. The CDR3 is made up of 15 amino acids. On this clone: Its matching antigen is unknown.

TCRdb's copy holds only in-frame clones and misses some; the assay was immunoSEQ multiplex PCR. The table records 110,000 or so clones, about 91% of them present only once. The sample consisted of peripheral blood, taken 28 days after the second AZD1222 dose. The rearrangement uses TRBV5-6 and TRBJ2-5; D may be TRBD1 or TRBD2 (5 bases each). The receptor's source is an adult who received the AZD1222 COVID-19 vaccine. The CDR3 reads CASSDRDPYQETQYF. The CDR3 nucleotides are TGTGCCAGCAGCGACCGGGACCCGTACCAAGAGACCCAGTACTTC.